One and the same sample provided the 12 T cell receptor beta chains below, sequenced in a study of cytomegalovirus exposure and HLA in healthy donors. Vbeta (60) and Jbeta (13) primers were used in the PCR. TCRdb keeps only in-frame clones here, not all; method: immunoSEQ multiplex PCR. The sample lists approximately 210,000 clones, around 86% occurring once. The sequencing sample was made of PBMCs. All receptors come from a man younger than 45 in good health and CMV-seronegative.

The CDR3 coding sequence is TGTGCCAGCAGCTCAGGACAGGGGGGTGTATACACTGAAGCTTTCTTT. It encodes CASSSGQGGVYTEAFF. V is TRBV7-2 and J is TRBJ1-1; 10 bases fit TRBD1. The CDR3 is 16 amino acids. Germline V gives CDR1 SGHTA, CDR2 FQGNSA. Trimming removed 4 bases from V and 3 bases from J; junction bases left unmatched: 8. Full variable domain (outside the CDR3, taken from reference TRBV7-2 and TRBJ1-1): GAGVSQSPSNKVTEKGKDVELRCDPISGHTALYWYRQSLGQGLEFLIYFQGNSAPDKSGLPSDRFSAERTGGSVSTLTIQRTQQEDSAVYLCASSSGQGGVYTEAFFGQGTRLTVV.

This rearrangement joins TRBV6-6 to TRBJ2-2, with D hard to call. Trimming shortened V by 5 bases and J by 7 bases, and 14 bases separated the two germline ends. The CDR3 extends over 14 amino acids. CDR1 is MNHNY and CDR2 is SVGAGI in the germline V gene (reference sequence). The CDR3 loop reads CASSQPSVGGELFF. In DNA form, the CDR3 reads TGTGCCAGCAGTCAACCTTCGGTCGGCGGGGAGCTGTTTTTT.

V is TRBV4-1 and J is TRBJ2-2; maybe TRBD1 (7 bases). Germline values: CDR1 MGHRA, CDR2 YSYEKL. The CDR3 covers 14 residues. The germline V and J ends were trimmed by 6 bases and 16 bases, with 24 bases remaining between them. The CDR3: CASSKIDRDLYPFF. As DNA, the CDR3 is TGCGCCAGCAGTAAGATCGACAGGGACTTATACCCGTTTTTT.

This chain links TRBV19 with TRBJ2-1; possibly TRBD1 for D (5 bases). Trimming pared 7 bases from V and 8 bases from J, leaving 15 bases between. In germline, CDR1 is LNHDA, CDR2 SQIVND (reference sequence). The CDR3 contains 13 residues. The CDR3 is CASTHRRGDEQFF. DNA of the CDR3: TGTGCCAGTACCCACAGGAGAGGCGATGAGCAGTTCTTC.

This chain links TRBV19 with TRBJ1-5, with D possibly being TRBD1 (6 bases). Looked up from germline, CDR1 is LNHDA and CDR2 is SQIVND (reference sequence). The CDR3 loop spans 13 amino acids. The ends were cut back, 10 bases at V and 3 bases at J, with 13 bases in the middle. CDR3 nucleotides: TGTGCCACTCGCGGACAGTTCAATCAGCCCCAGCATTTT. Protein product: CATRGQFNQPQHF.

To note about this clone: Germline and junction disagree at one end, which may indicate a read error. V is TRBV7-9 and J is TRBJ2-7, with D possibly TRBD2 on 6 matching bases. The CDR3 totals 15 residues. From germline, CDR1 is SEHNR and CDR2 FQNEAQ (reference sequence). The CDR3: CSSSLGGSNLYEQYF. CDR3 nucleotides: TGTTCCAGCAGCCTCGGGGGTTCCAACCTCTACGAGCAGTACTTC.

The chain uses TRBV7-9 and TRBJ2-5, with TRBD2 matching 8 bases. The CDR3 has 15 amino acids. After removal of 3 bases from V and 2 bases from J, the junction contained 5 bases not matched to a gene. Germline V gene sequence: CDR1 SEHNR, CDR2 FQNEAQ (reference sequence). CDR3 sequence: CASSFRGGRQETQYF. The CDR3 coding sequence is TGTGCCAGCAGCTTTCGGGGGGGCAGACAAGAGACCCAGTACTTC.

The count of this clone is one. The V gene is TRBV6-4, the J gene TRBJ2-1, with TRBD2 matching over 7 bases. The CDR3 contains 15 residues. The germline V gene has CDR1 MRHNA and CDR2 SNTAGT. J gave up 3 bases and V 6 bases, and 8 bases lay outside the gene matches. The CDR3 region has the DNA TGTGCCAGCAGAGCAGCCGGGACTATCTACAATGAGCAGTTCTTC. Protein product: CASRAAGTIYNEQFF.

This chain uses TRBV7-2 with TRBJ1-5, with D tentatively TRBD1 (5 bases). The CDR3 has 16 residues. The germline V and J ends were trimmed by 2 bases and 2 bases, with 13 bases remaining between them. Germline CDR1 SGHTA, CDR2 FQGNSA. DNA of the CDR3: TGTGCCAGCAGCTTAAATGCGCAGGGCGGCAATCAGCCCCAGCATTTT. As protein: CASSLNAQGGNQPQHF.

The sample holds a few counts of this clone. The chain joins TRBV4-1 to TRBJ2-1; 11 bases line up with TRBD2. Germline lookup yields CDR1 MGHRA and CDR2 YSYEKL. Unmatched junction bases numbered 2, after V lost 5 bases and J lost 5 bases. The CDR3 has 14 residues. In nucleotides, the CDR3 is TGCGCCAGCAGCGCGGGACTAGCGGACAATGAGCAGTTCTTC. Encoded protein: CASSAGLADNEQFF.

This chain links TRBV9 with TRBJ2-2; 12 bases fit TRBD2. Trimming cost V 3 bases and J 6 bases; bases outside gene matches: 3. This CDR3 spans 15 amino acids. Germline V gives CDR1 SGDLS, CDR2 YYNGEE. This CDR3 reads CASSALAGGAGELFF. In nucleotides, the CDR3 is TGTGCCAGCAGCGCACTAGCGGGGGGAGCCGGGGAGCTGTTTTTT.

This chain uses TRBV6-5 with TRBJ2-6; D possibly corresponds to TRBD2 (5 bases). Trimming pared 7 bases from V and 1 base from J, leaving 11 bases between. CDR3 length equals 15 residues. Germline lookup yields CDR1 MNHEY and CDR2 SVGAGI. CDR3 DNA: TGTGCCAGCATGGGAGAGAGGTCTGGGGCCAACGTCCTGACTTTC. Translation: CASMGERSGANVLTF.